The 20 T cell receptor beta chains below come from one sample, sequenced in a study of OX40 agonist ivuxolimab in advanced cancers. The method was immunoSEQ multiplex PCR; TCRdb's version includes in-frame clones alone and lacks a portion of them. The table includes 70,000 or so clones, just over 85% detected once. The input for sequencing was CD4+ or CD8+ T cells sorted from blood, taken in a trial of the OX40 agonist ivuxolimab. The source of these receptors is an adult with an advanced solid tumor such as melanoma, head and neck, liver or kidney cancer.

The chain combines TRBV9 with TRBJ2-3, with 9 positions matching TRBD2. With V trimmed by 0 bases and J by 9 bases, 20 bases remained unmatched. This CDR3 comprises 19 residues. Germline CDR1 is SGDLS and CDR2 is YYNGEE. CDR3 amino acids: CASSVGAVGSGGLPGTQYF. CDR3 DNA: TGTGCCAGCAGCGTAGGGGCTGTTGGCAGCGGGGGGCTCCCAGGGACGCAGTATTTT.

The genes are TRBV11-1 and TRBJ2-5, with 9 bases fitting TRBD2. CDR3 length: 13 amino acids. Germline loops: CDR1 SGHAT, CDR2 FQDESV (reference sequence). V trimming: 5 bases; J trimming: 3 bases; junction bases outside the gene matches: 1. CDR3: CASSPSGKETQYF. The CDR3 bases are TGTGCCAGCAGCCCTAGCGGGAAAGAGACCCAGTACTTC.

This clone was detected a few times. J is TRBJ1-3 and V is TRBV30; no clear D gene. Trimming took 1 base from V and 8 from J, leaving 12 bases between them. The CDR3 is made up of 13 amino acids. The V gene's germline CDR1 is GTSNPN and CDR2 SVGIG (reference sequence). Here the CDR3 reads CAWSGGPWDTIYF. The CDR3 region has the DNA TGTGCCTGGAGTGGAGGACCTTGGGACACCATATATTTT.

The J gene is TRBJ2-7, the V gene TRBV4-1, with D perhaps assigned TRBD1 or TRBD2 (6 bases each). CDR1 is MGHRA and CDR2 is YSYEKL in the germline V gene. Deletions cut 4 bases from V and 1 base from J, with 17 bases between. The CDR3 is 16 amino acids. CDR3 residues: CASSPRTTGISYEQYF. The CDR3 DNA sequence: TGCGCCAGCAGCCCACGGACTACAGGGATTTCCTACGAGCAGTACTTC.

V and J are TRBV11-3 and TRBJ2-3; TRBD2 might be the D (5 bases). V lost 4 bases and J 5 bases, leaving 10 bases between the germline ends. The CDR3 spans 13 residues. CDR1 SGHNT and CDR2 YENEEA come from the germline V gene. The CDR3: CASSSGFGDTQYF. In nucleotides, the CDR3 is TGTGCCAGCAGCTCGGGGTTTGGAGATACGCAGTATTTT.

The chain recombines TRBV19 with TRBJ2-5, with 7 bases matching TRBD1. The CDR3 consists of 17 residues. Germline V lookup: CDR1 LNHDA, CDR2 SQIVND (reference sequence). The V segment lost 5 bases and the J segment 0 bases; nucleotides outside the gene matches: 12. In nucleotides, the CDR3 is TGTGCCAGTAGTCCCACTCGGGACAGAACGTACCAAGAGACCCAGTACTTC. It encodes CASSPTRDRTYQETQYF.

The CDR3 bases are TGTGCCAGCAGTTTGCCGGGACAGGGTACGGAAGAGCAGTACTTC. As protein: CASSLPGQGTEEQYF. This rearrangement joins TRBV6-5 to TRBJ2-7; 9 bases line up with TRBD1. The CDR3 spans 15 residues. Trimming removed 4 bases from V and 7 bases from J; junction bases left unmatched: 11. Germline CDR1 reads MNHEY; CDR2 reads SVGAGI.

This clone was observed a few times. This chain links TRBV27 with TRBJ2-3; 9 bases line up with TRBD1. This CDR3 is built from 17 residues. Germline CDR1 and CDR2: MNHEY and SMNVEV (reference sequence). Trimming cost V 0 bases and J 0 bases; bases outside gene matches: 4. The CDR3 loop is CASSLSGQGVSTDTQYF. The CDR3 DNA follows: TGTGCCAGCAGTTTATCGGGACAGGGTGTAAGCACAGATACGCAGTATTTT.

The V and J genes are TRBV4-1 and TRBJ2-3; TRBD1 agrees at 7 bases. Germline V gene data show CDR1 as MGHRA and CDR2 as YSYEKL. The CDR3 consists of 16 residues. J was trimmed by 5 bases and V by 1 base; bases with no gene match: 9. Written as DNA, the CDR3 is TGCGCCAGCAGCCAAGCTACCCCAGGGGGTGTAGATACGCAGTATTTT. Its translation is CASSQATPGGVDTQYF.

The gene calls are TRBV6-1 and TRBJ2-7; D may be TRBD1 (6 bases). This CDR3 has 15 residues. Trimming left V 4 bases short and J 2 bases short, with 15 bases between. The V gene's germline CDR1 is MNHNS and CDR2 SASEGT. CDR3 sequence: CASSGTGLSTYEQYF. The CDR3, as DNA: TGTGCCAGCAGTGGAACAGGGCTTTCGACCTACGAGCAGTACTTC.

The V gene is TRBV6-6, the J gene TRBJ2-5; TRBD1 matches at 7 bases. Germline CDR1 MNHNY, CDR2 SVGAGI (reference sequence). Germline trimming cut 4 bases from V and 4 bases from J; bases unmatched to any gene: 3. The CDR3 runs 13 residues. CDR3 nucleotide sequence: TGTGCCAGCAGTTCCCACAGGGGAGAGACCCAGTACTTC. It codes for CASSSHRGETQYF.

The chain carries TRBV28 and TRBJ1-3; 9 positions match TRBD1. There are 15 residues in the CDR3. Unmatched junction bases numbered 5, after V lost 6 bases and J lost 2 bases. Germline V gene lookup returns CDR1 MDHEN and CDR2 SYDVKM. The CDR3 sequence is CASSGQGRTGNTIYF. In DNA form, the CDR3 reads TGTGCCAGCAGCGGACAGGGGAGGACTGGAAACACCATATATTTT.

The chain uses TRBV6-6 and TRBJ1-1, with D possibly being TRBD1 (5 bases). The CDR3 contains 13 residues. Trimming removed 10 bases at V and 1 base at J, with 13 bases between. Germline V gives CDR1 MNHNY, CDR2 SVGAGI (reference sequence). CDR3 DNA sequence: TGTGCCACGATCGGGGCCGCGAACACTGAAGCTTTCTTT. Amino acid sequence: CATIGAANTEAFF.

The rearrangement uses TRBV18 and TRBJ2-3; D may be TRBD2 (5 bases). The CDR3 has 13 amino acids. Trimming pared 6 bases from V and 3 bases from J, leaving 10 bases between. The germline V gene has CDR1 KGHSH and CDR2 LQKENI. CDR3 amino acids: CASSGLLTDTQYF. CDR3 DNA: TGTGCCAGCTCCGGACTTCTAACAGATACGCAGTATTTT.

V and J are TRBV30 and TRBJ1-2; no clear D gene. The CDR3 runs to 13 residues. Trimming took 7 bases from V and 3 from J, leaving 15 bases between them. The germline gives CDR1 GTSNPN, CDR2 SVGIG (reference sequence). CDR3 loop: CASQTVADYGYTF. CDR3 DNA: TGTGCCTCGCAAACGGTGGCGGACTATGGCTACACCTTC.

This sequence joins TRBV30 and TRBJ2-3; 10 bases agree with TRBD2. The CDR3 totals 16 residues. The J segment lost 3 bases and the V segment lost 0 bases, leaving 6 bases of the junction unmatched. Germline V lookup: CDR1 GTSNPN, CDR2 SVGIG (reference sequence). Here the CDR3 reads CAWSVWASGSTDTQYF. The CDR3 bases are TGTGCCTGGAGTGTCTGGGCTAGCGGGAGTACAGATACGCAGTATTTT. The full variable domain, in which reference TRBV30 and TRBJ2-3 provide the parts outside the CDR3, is SQTIHQWPATLVQPVGSPLSLECTVEGTSNPNLYWYRQAAGRGLQLLFYSVGIGQISSEVPQNLSASRPQDRQFILSSKKLLLSDSGFYLCAWSVWASGSTDTQYFGPGTRLTVL.

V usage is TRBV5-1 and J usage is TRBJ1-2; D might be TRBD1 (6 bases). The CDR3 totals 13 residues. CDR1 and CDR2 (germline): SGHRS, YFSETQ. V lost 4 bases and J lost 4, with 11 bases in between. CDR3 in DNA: TGCGCCAGCAGCGTTGCGGACAGCTATGGCTACACCTTC. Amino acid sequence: CASSVADSYGYTF.

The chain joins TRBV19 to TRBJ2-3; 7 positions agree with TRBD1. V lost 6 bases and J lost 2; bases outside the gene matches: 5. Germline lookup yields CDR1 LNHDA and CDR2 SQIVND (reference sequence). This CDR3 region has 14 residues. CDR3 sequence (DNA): TGTGCCAGTAGAGACAGGGTTGCCACAGATACGCAGTATTTT. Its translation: CASRDRVATDTQYF.

CDR3 in amino acids: CASSLYGNGETQYF. The CDR3 DNA reads TGTGCCAGCAGCTTGTACGGGAACGGTGAGACCCAGTACTTC. V gene TRBV5-6 combines with J gene TRBJ2-5, with D possibly matching TRBD2 (5 bases). The CDR3 spans 14 residues. V lost 1 base, J lost 5 bases, and 12 bases lay in between. CDR1 SGHDT and CDR2 YYEEEE come from the germline V gene.

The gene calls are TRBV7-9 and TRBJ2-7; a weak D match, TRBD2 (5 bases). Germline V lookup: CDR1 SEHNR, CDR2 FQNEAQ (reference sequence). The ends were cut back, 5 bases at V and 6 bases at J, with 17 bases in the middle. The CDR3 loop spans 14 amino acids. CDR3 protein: CASSQDSGSAEQYF. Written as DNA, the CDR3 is TGTGCCAGCAGCCAGGACTCCGGAAGCGCCGAGCAGTACTTC.